This T cell receptor (beta chain) emerged from a study of blood T cells in healthy people across ages. Study information: The capture of about one barcoded beta molecule per two T cells was achieved by template switching.

Findings of the study overall: Investigators viewed diversity estimates from one million T cells as underestimates, the study reported. Naive T cell percentage and TCR beta diversity correlated strongly. Higher diversity, along with more naive CD4+ cells, distinguished long-lived donors from aged donors.

The V end was cut by 3 bases, the J end by 5 bases, with 10 bases between. The germline CDR1 and CDR2 sequences are SNHLY and FYNNEI. This CDR3 region has 14 residues. Alongside a J-beta primer mix, a sample-barcoded 5' primer served in a second PCR lasting roughly 7 to 12 cycles. MiXCR, run by TCRdb on the 5' RACE reads, gives a single entry per CDR3 protein. The sample contains roughly 1,300,000 distinct CDR3 sequences, approximately 59% of which appear only once. This clonotype has a handful of counts. Its antigen is unidentified. The J gene is TRBJ1-4, the V gene TRBV2; D is ambiguous. Sequencing was done on a sample of blood. The sequence derives from a young man in good health. CDR3 nucleotide sequence: TGTGCCAGCAGTGATTGGTCAGACAATGAAAAACTGTTTTTT. It yields the protein CASSDWSDNEKLFF.